What follows are 5 T cell receptor beta chains derived from one specimen sequenced in a study of neurological immune-mediated disorders. TCRdb re-called the 5' RACE reads with MiXCR, one entry per CDR3 protein. The repertoire includes some 53,000 distinct CDR3 sequences, approximately 16% of them detected once, and under 4.5% sits in the top ten. The source material was PBMCs. All receptors come from a man aged 55 to 70 in good health.

This clonotype has at least ten counts. This chain joins TRBV5-1 and TRBJ2-1; 8 nucleotides align to TRBD2. Trimming cost V 6 bases and J 9 bases; bases outside gene matches: 11. The CDR3 covers 14 residues. Per germline, CDR1 SGHRS and CDR2 YFSETQ. The CDR3 nucleotides are TGCGCCAGCACCTCCGGGACTAGATCCAGTGAGCAGTTCTTC. This gives the protein CASTSGTRSSEQFF.

This clonotype was counted ten times or more. J is TRBJ2-7 and V is TRBV7-9; D is perhaps TRBD2 (5 bases). The CDR3 is 16 residues long. CDR1 is SEHNR and CDR2 is FQNEAQ in the germline V gene (reference sequence). Trimming stripped 5 bases from V and 1 base from J, with 18 bases between. The CDR3: CASSTYQAGGSYEQYF. In DNA form, the CDR3 reads TGTGCCAGCAGCACGTATCAGGCGGGCGGGTCCTACGAGCAGTACTTC.

V and J are TRBV11-2 and TRBJ1-6, with 12 bases aligning to TRBD1. This CDR3 comprises 15 residues. V dropped 5 bases and J dropped 7; count of bases not matched to a gene: 3. CDR1 SGHAT and CDR2 FQNNGV come from the germline V gene. The CDR3 sequence: CASSPGTGGNSPLHF. CDR3 DNA sequence: TGTGCCAGCAGCCCCGGGACAGGGGGCAATTCACCCCTCCACTTT.

This clonotype has a count of ten or more. The rearrangement joins TRBV7-2 to TRBJ2-1, with 9 nucleotides matching TRBD2. Germline CDR1 SGHTA, CDR2 FQGNSA. This CDR3 comprises 16 residues. Losses at the gene ends were 5 bases for V and 7 bases for J; bases not matched to a gene: 12. CDR3 in amino acids: CASSPLGLAGFNEQFF. CDR3 coding DNA: TGTGCCAGCAGCCCTCTGGGACTAGCAGGGTTTAATGAGCAGTTCTTC.

This clonotype was found many times. This chain connects TRBV10-3 to TRBJ1-2; 11 positions agree with TRBD1. The CDR3 extends over 14 amino acids. Germline CDR1 and CDR2: ENHRY and SYGVKD. V shed 6 bases, J shed 7 bases, and the junction held 7 bases outside the gene matches. In nucleotides, the CDR3 is TGTGCCATCAGCGTCGGGACAGGGGGGTCTGGCTACACCTTC. Protein: CAISVGTGGSGYTF.